Detailed here is one T cell receptor beta chain. What it binds is unknown. The data were obtained in a study of OX40 agonist ivuxolimab in advanced cancers. Study-wide context: In this cohort, patients received ivuxolimab, an agonistic anti-OX40 (CD134) antibody.

TCRdb keeps only in-frame clones here, not all; method: immunoSEQ multiplex PCR. This table holds tens of thousands of clones, 89% found once. CDR3 size: 15 residues. Germline CDR1 SEHNR, CDR2 FQNEAQ (reference sequence). Trimming stripped 1 base from V and 7 bases from J, with 14 bases between. Study results and limitations: Clones of CD4+ and CD8+ blood T cells grew by week 6 at doses of 0.1 to 3.0 mg/kg. Researchers report that CD8+ T cells had, on average, more expanded clones than CD4+.

This sample comprised CD4+ or CD8+ T cells sorted from blood, obtained in a trial of the OX40 agonist ivuxolimab. The V and J genes are TRBV7-9 and TRBJ1-5, with TRBD1 as a possible D gene (5 bases). This sequence originates from an adult with an advanced solid tumor such as melanoma, head and neck, liver or kidney cancer. CDR3 residues: CASSLVSGGDQPQHF. The DNA for the CDR3 is TGTGCCAGCAGCTTAGTTTCTGGGGGTGACCAGCCCCAGCATTTT.